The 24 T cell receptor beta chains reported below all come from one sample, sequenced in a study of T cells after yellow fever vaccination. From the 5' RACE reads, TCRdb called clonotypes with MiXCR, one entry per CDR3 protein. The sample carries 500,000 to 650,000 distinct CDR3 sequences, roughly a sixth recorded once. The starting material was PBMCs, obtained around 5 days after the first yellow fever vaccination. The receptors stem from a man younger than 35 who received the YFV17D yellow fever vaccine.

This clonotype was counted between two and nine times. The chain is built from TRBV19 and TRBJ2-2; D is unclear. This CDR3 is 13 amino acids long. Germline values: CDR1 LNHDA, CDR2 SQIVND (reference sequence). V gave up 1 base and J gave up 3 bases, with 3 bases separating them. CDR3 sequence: CASSIGYTGELFF. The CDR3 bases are TGTGCCAGTAGTATAGGATACACCGGGGAGCTGTTTTTT.

The DNA of the CDR3 is TGTGCCAGCAGTCCATTCGCAGATACGCAGTATTTT. Translating it yields CASSPFADTQYF. The chain employs TRBV7-2 and TRBJ2-3; D not certain. The length of the CDR3 is 12 residues. Trimming stripped 6 bases from V and 4 bases from J, with 8 bases between. Germline V gene lookup returns CDR1 SGHTA and CDR2 FQGNSA.

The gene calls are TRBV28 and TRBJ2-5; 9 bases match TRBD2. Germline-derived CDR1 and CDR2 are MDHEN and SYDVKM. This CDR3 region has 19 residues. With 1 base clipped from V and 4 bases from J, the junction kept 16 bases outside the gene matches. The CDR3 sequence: CASSLSVLVTSGIGETQYF. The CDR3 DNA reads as TGTGCCAGCAGTTTATCAGTCCTGGTGACTAGCGGTATAGGAGAGACCCAGTACTTC.

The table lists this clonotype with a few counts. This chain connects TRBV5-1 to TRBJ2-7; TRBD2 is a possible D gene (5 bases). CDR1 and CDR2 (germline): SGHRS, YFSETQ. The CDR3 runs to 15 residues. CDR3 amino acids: CASSFEGVATELNHV. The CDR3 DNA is TGCGCCAGCAGCTTTGAGGGTGTGGCAACGGAGCTTAACCATGTC.

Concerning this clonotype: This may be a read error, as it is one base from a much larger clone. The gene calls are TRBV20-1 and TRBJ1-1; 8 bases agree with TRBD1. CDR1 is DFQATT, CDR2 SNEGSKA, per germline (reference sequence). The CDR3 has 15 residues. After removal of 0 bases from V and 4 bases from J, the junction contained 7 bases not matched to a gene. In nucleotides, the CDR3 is TGCAGTGCTAGAGACCCGACAGGGGCAAGCACTGAAGCTTTCTTT. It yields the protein CSARDPTGASTEAFF.

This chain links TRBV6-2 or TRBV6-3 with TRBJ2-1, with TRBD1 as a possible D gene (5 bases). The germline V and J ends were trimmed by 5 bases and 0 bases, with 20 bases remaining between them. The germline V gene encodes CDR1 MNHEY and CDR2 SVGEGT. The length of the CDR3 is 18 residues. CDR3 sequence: CASSQQVGTQSSYNEQFF. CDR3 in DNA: TGTGCCAGCAGTCAACAGGTGGGCACACAAAGCTCCTACAATGAGCAGTTCTTC.

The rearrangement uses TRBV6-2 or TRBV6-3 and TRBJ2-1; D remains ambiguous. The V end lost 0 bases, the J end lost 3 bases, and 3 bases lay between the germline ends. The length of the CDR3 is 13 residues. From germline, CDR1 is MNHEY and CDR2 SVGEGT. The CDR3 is CASSYSYYNEQFF. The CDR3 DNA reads TGTGCCAGCAGTTACTCGTACTACAATGAGCAGTTCTTC.

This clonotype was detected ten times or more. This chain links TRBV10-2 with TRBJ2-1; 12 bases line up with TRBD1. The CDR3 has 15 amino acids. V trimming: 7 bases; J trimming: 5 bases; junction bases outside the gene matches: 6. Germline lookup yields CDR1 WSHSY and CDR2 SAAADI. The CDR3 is CASNPGQGAHNEQFF. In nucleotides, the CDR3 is TGCGCCAGCAACCCGGGACAGGGGGCACACAATGAGCAGTTCTTC.

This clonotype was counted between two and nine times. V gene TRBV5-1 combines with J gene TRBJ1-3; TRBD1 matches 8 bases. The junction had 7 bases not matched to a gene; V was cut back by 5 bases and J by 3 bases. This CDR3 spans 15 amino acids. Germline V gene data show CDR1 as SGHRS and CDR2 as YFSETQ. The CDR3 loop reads CASSRQGSDGNTIYF. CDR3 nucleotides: TGCGCCAGCAGTAGACAGGGGAGCGATGGAAACACCATATATTTT.

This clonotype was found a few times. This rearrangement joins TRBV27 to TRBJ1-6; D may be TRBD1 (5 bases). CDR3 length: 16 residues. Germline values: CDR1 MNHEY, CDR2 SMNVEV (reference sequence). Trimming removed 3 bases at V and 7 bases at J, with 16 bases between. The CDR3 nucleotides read TGTGCCAGCAGTTTCGTCGGGGGGGGGATAAATTCACCCCTCCACTTT. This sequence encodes CASSFVGGGINSPLHF.

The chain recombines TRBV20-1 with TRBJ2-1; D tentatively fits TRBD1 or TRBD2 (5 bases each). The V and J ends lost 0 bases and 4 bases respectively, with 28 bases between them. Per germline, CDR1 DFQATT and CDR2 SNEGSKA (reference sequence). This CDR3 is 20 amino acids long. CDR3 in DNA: TGCAGTGCTAGAGATTCCCGGCAGGGAGAAGGGAGAATGAGGTACAATGAGCAGTTCTTC. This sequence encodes CSARDSRQGEGRMRYNEQFF.

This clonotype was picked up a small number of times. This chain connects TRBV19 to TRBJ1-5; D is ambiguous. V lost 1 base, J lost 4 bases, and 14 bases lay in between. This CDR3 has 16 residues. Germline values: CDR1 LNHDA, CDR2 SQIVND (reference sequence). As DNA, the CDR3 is TGTGCCAGTAGTATAGTAACCGGGAACAGAAATCAGCCCCAGCATTTT. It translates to CASSIVTGNRNQPQHF.

The DNA for the CDR3 is TGTGCCAGCAGGTATTCCGGGACGGAAGCTTTCTTT. Residues: CASRYSGTEAFF. The V gene is TRBV12-3 or TRBV12-4, the J gene TRBJ1-1; maybe TRBD1 (5 bases). CDR3 size: 12 residues. The germline V and J ends were trimmed by 6 bases and 8 bases, with 13 bases remaining between them.

The CDR3 spells CASSGGNGNTIYF. DNA for the CDR3: TGTGCCAGCAGTGGTGGGAACGGAAACACCATATATTTT. V and J are TRBV6-1 and TRBJ1-3, with D uncertain. CDR1 is MNHNS, CDR2 SASEGT, per germline. V lost 4 bases to trimming and J lost 4 bases, with 8 bases between them. The CDR3 spans 13 residues.

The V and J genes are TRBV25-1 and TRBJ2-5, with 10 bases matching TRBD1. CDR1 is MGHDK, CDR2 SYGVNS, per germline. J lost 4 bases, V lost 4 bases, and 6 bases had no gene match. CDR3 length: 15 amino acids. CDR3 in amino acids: CASSGRQGAGETQYF. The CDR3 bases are TGTGCCAGCAGTGGCCGACAGGGGGCTGGAGAGACCCAGTACTTC.

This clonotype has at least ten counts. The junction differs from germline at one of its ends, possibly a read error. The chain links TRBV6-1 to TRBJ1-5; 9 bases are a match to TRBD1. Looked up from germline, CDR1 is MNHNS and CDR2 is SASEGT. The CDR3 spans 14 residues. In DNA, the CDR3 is TGCGCCAGCAGCGCCGGGACAGGGAATCAGCCCCAGCATTTT. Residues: CASSAGTGNQPQHF.

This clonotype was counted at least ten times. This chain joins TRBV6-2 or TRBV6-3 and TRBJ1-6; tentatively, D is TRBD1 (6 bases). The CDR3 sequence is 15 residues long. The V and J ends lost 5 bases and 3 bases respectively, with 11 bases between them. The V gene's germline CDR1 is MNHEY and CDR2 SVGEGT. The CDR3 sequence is CASSEQGFYNSPLHF. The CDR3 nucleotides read TGTGCCAGCAGTGAGCAGGGGTTCTATAATTCACCCCTCCACTTT.

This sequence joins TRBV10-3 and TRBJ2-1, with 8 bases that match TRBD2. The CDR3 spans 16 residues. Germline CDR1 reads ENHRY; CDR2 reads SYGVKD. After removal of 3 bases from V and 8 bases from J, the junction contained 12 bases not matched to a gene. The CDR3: CAISDRAAGGGDEQFF. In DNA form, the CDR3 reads TGTGCCATCAGTGATCGAGCTGCGGGGGGCGGGGATGAGCAGTTCTTC.

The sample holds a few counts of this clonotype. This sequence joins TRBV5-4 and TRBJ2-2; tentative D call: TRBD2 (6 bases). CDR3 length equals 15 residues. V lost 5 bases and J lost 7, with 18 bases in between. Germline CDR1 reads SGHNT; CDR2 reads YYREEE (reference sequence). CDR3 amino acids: CASSSPGGESGELFF. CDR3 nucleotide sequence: TGTGCCAGCAGTTCCCCCGGGGGAGAGAGCGGGGAGCTGTTTTTT.

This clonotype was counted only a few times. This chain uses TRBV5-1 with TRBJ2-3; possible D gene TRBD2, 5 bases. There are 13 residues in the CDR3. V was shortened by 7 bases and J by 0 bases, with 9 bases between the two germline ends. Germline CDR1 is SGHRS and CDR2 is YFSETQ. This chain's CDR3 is CASGEGSTDTQYF. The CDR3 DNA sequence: TGCGCCAGCGGCGAGGGAAGCACAGATACGCAGTATTTT.

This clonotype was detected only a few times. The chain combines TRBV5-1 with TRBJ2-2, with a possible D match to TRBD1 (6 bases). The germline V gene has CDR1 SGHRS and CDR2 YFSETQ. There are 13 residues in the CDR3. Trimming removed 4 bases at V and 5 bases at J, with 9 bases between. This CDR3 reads CASSTGQTGELFF. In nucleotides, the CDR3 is TGCGCCAGCAGCACCGGACAGACCGGGGAGCTGTTTTTT.

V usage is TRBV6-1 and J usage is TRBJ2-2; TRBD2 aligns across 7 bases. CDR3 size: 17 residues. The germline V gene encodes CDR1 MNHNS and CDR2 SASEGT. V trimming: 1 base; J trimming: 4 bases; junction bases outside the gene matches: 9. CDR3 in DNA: TGTGCCAGCAGTGAAGAGGGGCTAGCGGCGAGCACCGGGGAGCTGTTTTTT. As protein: CASSEEGLAASTGELFF.

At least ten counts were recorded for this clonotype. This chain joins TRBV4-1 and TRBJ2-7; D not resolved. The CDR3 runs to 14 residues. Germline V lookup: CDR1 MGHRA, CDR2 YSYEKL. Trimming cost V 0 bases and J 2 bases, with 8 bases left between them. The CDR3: CASSQEHSTYEQYF. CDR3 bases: TGCGCCAGCAGCCAAGAACACAGCACCTACGAGCAGTACTTC.

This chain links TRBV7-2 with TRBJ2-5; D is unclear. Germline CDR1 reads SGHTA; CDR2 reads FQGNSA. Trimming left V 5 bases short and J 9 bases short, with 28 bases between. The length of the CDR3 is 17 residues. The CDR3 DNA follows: TGTGCCAGCAGCACACGTCCAACGGTACAGAGACCTCGAGCCCAGTACTTC. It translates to CASSTRPTVQRPRAQYF. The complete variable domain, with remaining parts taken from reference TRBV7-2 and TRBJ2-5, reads GAGVSQSPSNKVTEKGKDVELRCDPISGHTALYWYRQSLGQGLEFLIYFQGNSAPDKSGLPSDRFSAERTGGSVSTLTIQRTQQEDSAVYLCASSTRPTVQRPRAQYFGPGTRLLVL.